These 19 T cell receptor beta chains came from one sample sequenced in a study of T cell responses to AZD1222 COVID-19 vaccine. Method: immunoSEQ multiplex PCR; TCRdb's copy keeps in-frame clones and lacks some. The table records 110,000 to 150,000 clones, 85% to 90% of them present only once. The starting material was peripheral blood, obtained on day 0 of AZD1222 vaccination. The receptors come from an adult in good health.

V gene TRBV3-1 (or the pseudogene TRBV3-2) combines with J gene TRBJ1-1; no clear D gene. The germline gives CDR1 LGHDT, CDR2 YNNKEL (reference sequence). V shed 6 bases and J shed 0 bases, with 11 bases lying between them. The CDR3 has 14 amino acids. Here the CDR3 reads CASSQTLMNTEAFF. In nucleotides, the CDR3 is TGTGCCAGCAGTCAGACCCTCATGAACACTGAAGCTTTCTTT.

This clone was detected a few times. The chain links TRBV2 to TRBJ2-1; D is perhaps TRBD2 (6 bases). The CDR3 is made up of 19 amino acids. Germline loops: CDR1 SNHLY, CDR2 FYNNEI. Trimming removed 8 bases at V and 0 bases at J, with 26 bases between. The CDR3 DNA sequence: TGTGCCAGCGAGCCGCAGGCGGGATTCGGACTCCTCTCCTACAATGAGCAGTTCTTC. It codes for CASEPQAGFGLLSYNEQFF.

The CDR3 reads CASSIGTGTTGELFF. The CDR3, as DNA: TGTGCCAGTAGTATTGGGACAGGGACGACCGGGGAGCTGTTTTTT. This chain connects TRBV19 to TRBJ2-2; 9 bases are a match to TRBD1. The germline gives CDR1 LNHDA, CDR2 SQIVND (reference sequence). Trimming cost V 3 bases and J 5 bases; bases outside gene matches: 4. The CDR3 covers 15 residues. Full variable domain (missing parts from reference TRBV19 and TRBJ2-2): DGGITQSPKYLFRKEGQNVTLSCEQNLNHDAMYWYRQDPGQGLRLIYYSQIVNDFQKGDIAEGYSVSREKKESFPLTVTSAQKNPTAFYLCASSIGTGTTGELFFGEGSRLTVL.

The V gene is TRBV10-3, the J gene TRBJ2-7, with 8 bases aligning to TRBD2. This CDR3 is built from 15 residues. Trimming cost V 2 bases and J 6 bases; bases outside gene matches: 9. The germline CDR1 and CDR2 sequences are ENHRY and SYGVKD. CDR3 loop: CAISETGLGVLEQYF. CDR3 bases: TGTGCCATCAGTGAGACGGGACTAGGGGTACTCGAGCAGTACTTC.

The chain uses TRBV27 and TRBJ1-1; D is possibly TRBD1 (5 bases). This CDR3 has 15 residues. V was cut by 3 bases and J by 1 base, with 12 bases left in between. Germline V gene data show CDR1 as MNHEY and CDR2 as SMNVEV (reference sequence). Written as DNA, the CDR3 is TGTGCCAGCAGTTTTGTACCAACAGGGAACACTGAAGCTTTCTTT. It yields the protein CASSFVPTGNTEAFF.

V and J are TRBV11-2 and TRBJ1-1; D uncertain. The CDR3 spans 14 residues. Germline V CDR1 and CDR2: SGHAT, FQNNGV. The germline V and J ends were trimmed by 0 bases and 2 bases, with 7 bases remaining between them. CDR3 loop: CASSLELANTEAFF. As DNA, the CDR3 is TGTGCCAGCAGCTTAGAACTTGCAAACACTGAAGCTTTCTTT.

This clone was detected a few times. This rearrangement joins TRBV28 to TRBJ2-5; 8 bases map to TRBD2. Germline CDR1 is MDHEN and CDR2 is SYDVKM. This CDR3 is built from 16 residues. V lost 1 base and J lost 5; bases outside the gene matches: 9. CDR3 nucleotides: TGTGCCAGCAGTTTATTAGCTAGCGGGCCTAGGGAGACCCAGTACTTC. This sequence encodes CASSLLASGPRETQYF.

The chain combines TRBV30 with TRBJ1-3; D gene unclear. Germline V gene lookup returns CDR1 GTSNPN and CDR2 SVGIG (reference sequence). The CDR3 has 14 amino acids. V was clipped by 4 bases and J by 1 base, with 11 bases between them. The CDR3 loop is CAWTYGPSGNTIYF. The CDR3 nucleotides are TGTGCCTGGACCTATGGTCCGTCTGGAAACACCATATATTTT.

This chain joins TRBV6-5 and TRBJ1-2; D is unclear. Trimming stripped 4 bases from V and 4 bases from J, with 7 bases between. Per germline, CDR1 MNHEY and CDR2 SVGAGI. The CDR3 totals 12 residues. CDR3 amino acids: CASSLFGYGYTF. Here the CDR3 DNA reads TGTGCCAGCAGTTTATTTGGCTATGGCTACACCTTC.

The V gene is TRBV6-2 or TRBV6-3, the J gene TRBJ2-1, with TRBD1 matching 8 bases. V shed 5 bases, J shed 8 bases, and the junction held 8 bases outside the gene matches. Germline V gene sequence: CDR1 MNHEY, CDR2 SVGEGT. This CDR3 spans 14 amino acids. CDR3 residues: CASSHLTGVDEQFF. Here the CDR3 DNA reads TGTGCCAGCAGTCACCTGACAGGGGTCGATGAGCAGTTCTTC.

There are a few counts of this clone. The chain combines TRBV27 with TRBJ2-7, with D tentatively TRBD1 (5 bases). Germline loops: CDR1 MNHEY, CDR2 SMNVEV (reference sequence). The germline V and J ends were trimmed by 5 bases and 5 bases, with 13 bases remaining between them. CDR3 length: 13 residues. CDR3 DNA sequence: TGTGCCAGCAGTCCGACAGCGAACCACGAGCAGTACTTC. Translating it yields CASSPTANHEQYF.

The V call is TRBV9, the J call TRBJ2-5, with 8 bases that match TRBD2. V gave up 5 bases and J gave up 5 bases; unmatched junction bases: 8. This CDR3 has 14 residues. The germline CDR1 and CDR2 sequences are SGDLS and YYNGEE. CDR3 amino acids: CASSEAGVRETQYF. The CDR3 bases are TGTGCCAGCAGTGAAGCGGGGGTAAGGGAGACCCAGTACTTC.

The V call is TRBV27, the J call TRBJ2-1; maybe TRBD2 (5 bases). Germline V gene sequence: CDR1 MNHEY, CDR2 SMNVEV (reference sequence). V lost 5 bases and J lost 5, with 16 bases in between. The CDR3 totals 15 residues. The CDR3 sequence: CASSREISRNNEQFF. In DNA form, the CDR3 reads TGTGCCAGCAGTCGGGAAATAAGCCGAAACAATGAGCAGTTCTTC.

The chain has TRBV13 and TRBJ1-6, with 11 positions matching TRBD1. Per the germline V gene, CDR1 is PRHDT and CDR2 is FYEKMQ (reference sequence). The CDR3 loop spans 15 amino acids. The V and J ends lost 5 bases and 7 bases, in that order; junction bases with no gene match: 4. The CDR3 DNA is TGTGCCAGCAGCGTTGGGACAGGGGGGAATTCACCCCTCCACTTT. Its translation is CASSVGTGGNSPLHF.

This clone has a handful of counts. The chain employs TRBV30 and TRBJ2-7; 9 nucleotides line up with TRBD2. Germline CDR1 reads GTSNPN; CDR2 reads SVGIG (reference sequence). V shed 0 bases and J 2 bases; nucleotides not matched to a gene: 2. This CDR3 spans 14 amino acids. This CDR3 is CAWSVTSGPYEQYF. The CDR3 region has the DNA TGTGCCTGGAGTGTGACTAGCGGACCCTACGAGCAGTACTTC.

The rearrangement uses TRBV2 and TRBJ1-2, with D tentatively TRBD1 (5 bases). CDR3 length: 13 residues. From germline, CDR1 is SNHLY and CDR2 FYNNEI. The V end lost 4 bases, the J end lost 3 bases, and 9 bases lay between the germline ends. The CDR3 DNA reads as TGTGCCAGCAGTGTGTCCAGGGACTATGGCTACACCTTC. Encoded protein: CASSVSRDYGYTF.

V is TRBV14 and J is TRBJ1-3, with TRBD1 identical over 7 bases. Germline-derived CDR1 and CDR2 are SGHDN and FVKESK. After removal of 4 bases from V and 4 bases from J, the junction contained 16 bases not matched to a gene. CDR3 length equals 18 residues. Written as DNA, the CDR3 is TGTGCCAGCAGCCTCCTTGGCGGACAGGTCTCGTCCGGAAACACCATATATTTT. Translated: CASSLLGGQVSSGNTIYF.

The chain employs TRBV29-1 and TRBJ2-1; D unclear. Trimming took off 5 bases at V and 13 bases at J, with 15 bases between the two ends. This CDR3 comprises 11 residues. CDR1 SQVTM and CDR2 ANQGSEA come from the germline V gene. CDR3 nucleotides: TGCAGCGTTACGGCCGCCGCGCCCCAGTTCTTC. This gives the protein CSVTAAAPQFF.

The chain recombines TRBV18 with TRBJ2-3; possibly TRBD2 for D (5 bases). Deletions cut 5 bases from V and 6 bases from J, with 12 bases between. The CDR3 has 13 amino acids. Germline loops: CDR1 KGHSH, CDR2 LQKENI. The CDR3 DNA reads TGTGCCAGCTCAAGAGGGATAGAGGATACGCAGTATTTT. Its translation: CASSRGIEDTQYF.